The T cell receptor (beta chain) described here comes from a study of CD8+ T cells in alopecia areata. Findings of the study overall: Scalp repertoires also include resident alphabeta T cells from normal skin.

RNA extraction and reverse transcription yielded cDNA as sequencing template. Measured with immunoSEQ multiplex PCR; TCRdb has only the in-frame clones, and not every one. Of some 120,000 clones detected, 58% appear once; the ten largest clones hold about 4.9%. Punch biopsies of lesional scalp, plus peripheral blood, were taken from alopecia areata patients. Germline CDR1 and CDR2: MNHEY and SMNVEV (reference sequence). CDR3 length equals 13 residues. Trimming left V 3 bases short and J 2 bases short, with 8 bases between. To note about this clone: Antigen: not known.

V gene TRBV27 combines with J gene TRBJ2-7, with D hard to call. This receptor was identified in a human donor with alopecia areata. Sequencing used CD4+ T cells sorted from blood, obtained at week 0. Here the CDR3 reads CASSFLPTYEQYF. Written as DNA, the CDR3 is TGTGCCAGCAGTTTTTTGCCCACCTACGAGCAGTACTTC.